Detailed here is one T cell receptor (beta chain). No antigen is known for it. Base-call qualities are not available, and no considerably larger clone is one nucleotide away. The immunoSEQ Assay, a bias-controlled multiplex PCR, was used to amplify TCRbeta CDR3 regions from genomic DNA. In the paper's pipeline: Nucleated cell counts per sample were estimated from amplification of reference gene primers within the assay. Sequence reads were collapsed and filtered to measure the absolute abundance of every unique TCRbeta CDR3 rearrangement. Productive Simpson clonality was computed per sample as the square root of Simpson's diversity index over productive rearrangements. TCRdb carries this immuneACCESS record with in-frame sequences only. Its versions omit some clonotypes, under half of them owing to an unresolved V gene in the studies checked, with the rest unexplained. For V, J and clone size, that table is used; D and trimming come from the DNA. This sample lists 100,000 to 120,000 clones; roughly 85% were detected once. Together, the top ten hold about 5% of the sample.

Each collaborating institution followed its own protocols to collect whole blood in K2EDTA tubes. For TCRbeta analysis, collaborators shipped samples as frozen whole blood, isolated PBMCs, or DNA extracted from either of those sample types. The source of the sample is a study of blood T cell repertoires in COVID-19 (TCRdb year 2020). Broadly, across the study: Samples covering the acute and convalescent phases of COVID-19 were provided by collaborators in the United States, Italy and Spain. The repertoires were released in a freely available public database meant as a resource for research on the immune response to SARS-CoV-2. The samples were drawn from the first 160 participants of the ongoing ImmuneRACE study and from 1,254 subjects provided by 6 global collaborators. The sample metadata nearly always contained a de-identified subject ID, COVID-19 status, age in years and sex. Deeply sampled blood TCRbeta repertoires from subjects exposed to, actively infected with, or recovered from COVID-19 were included in the dataset. The material from the prospective study consisted of cDNA or gDNA derived from T cells, B-cell-depleted T cells, or PBMCs. Where available, HLA class I and class II types were taken from metadata supplied by the sample provider and were not determined by assay-based typing. The research as a whole found: The quantity of clinical and demographic metadata differed by source and by participant and was supplied without curation.

The CDR3 covers 15 residues, taking in both the cysteine and the phenylalanine. Of all the DNA, just the CDR3 is kept, 45 bases in frame from base 1. Trimming leaves V shorter by 5 bases and J shorter by 1 base, with the junction holding 5 bases beyond the gene matches. CDR1 and CDR2, per the germline V gene, are SGHVS and FQNEAQ. The origin of this receptor is a human donor in a cohort sampled during active COVID-19. Recombination joined TRBV7-8 with TRBJ1-3; 7 bases in between match TRBD1. Input material: peripheral blood. The nucleotide sequence is TGTGCCAGCAGCCAAAACAGGGGATCTGGAAACACCATATATTTT. It codes for CASSQNRGSGNTIYF.